This TCR beta chain stems from a study of blood T cells in healthy people across ages. Study-wide findings and caveats: The fall in TCR beta diversity per million T cells was roughly linear with age. What prevented conclusive comparison of naive and antigen-experienced cells was that PBMCs were unsorted.

Germline V gene data show CDR1 as SGHTA and CDR2 as FQGNSA. The CDR3 length is 15 residues. J gave up 0 bases and V 5 bases, and 4 bases lay outside the gene matches. Next came a second PCR, run for about 6 to 11 cycles, which used a sample-barcoded 5' primer along with a J-beta primer mix. All samples yielded 2.5 million or more CDR3-containing paired-end reads. TCRdb called the 5' RACE reads again in MiXCR, with one record for every CDR3 protein. The table records approximately 830,000 distinct CDR3 sequences, around 62% of them present only once. As for this clonotype: Its matching antigen is unknown.

The TCR originated in a man aged 25-45 years in good health. Input material: blood. The chain links TRBV7-2 to TRBJ2-1, with 7 bases that match TRBD2. CDR3 nucleotides: TGTGCCAGCAGCAAAACTAGCGTCTCCTACAATGAGCAGTTCTTC. Translation: CASSKTSVSYNEQFF.